The clone carrying this TCR beta chain was counted only a few times. The antigen is not known. This entry is derived from a study of T cell repertoires in cytomegalovirus infection. TCRdb passed the reads through MiXCR, listing each CDR3 protein once. The sample has 650,000 to 900,000 distinct CDR3 sequences, just under 30% seen once. Sequencing used cultured CD8+ T cells from PBMCs, obtained from culture after CMV antigen stimulation. The source of this sequence is a human donor in good health (CMV status not recorded). Some clones in this sample may be carry-over from other donors' samples.

In DNA, the CDR3 is TGTGCCAGCAGTTCAGTCTCTAGCGGGGGGTTCACCGGGGAGCTGTTTTTT. Encoded protein: CASSSVSSGGFTGELFF. This chain connects TRBV12-3 or TRBV12-4 to TRBJ2-2, with TRBD2 matching over 11 bases. V dropped 4 bases and J dropped 4; count of bases not matched to a gene: 8. This CDR3 comprises 17 residues.